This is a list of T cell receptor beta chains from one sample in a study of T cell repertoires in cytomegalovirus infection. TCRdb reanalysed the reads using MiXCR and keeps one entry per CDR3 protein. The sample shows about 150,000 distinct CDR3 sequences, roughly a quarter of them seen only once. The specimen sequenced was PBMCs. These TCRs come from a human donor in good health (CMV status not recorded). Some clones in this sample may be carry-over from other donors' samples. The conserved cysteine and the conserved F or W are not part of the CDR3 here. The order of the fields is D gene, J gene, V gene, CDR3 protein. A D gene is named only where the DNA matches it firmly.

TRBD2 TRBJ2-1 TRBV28 ASSPYILRDYTGNEQF
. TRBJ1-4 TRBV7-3 ASSVGLTNEKLF
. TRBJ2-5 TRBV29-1 SVGGVLKSETQY
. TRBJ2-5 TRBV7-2 ASSLVLASLDETQY
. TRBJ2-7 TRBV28 ASSRTWRLYEQY
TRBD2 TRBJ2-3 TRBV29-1 SVDGTSGVPSDTQY
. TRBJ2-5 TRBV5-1 ASSELAGRTQETQY
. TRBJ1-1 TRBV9 ASSVASGGLNTEAF
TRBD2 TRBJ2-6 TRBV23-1 ASSQSTSGCSGANVLT
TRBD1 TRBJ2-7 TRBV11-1 ASSFSSGTVSEQY
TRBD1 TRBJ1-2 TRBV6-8 ASSPRTGTGSPPFYGYT
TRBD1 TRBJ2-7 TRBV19 ASSIGTGGFYEQY
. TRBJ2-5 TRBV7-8 ASSPRRGSNQETQY
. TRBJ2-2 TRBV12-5 ASGATNTGELF
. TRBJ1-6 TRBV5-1 ASSSRRAGNSPLH
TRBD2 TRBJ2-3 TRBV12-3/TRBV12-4 ASRRVAGEVTQY
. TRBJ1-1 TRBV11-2 ASSLDRREAF